Listed here is a single T cell receptor (beta chain). Original analysis: Amplification from reference gene primers served as the basis for estimated nucleated cell counts. Here immunoSEQ multiplex PCR was the method, and the copy in TCRdb shows in-frame clones only, minus some. That table supplies the V and J calls and clone size; D and trimming were determined from the DNA. The profile shows around 180,000 clones, approximately 83% of them singletons. These data are taken from a study of blood T cell repertoires in COVID-19. CDR1 is MDHEN and CDR2 is SYDVKM in the germline V gene. Trimming cost V 5 bases and J 4 bases, with 9 bases left between them. This CDR3 has 12 residues.

The chain links TRBV28 to TRBJ2-7; the D gene is possibly TRBD1 (5 bases). The sample taken for sequencing was peripheral blood. The source of this sequence is a human donor with active or convalescent COVID-19. The donor label of this sample is uncertain. CDR3 sequence: CASSVNRYEQYF. CDR3 nucleotide sequence: TGTGCCAGCAGTGTGAACAGGTACGAGCAGTACTTC.